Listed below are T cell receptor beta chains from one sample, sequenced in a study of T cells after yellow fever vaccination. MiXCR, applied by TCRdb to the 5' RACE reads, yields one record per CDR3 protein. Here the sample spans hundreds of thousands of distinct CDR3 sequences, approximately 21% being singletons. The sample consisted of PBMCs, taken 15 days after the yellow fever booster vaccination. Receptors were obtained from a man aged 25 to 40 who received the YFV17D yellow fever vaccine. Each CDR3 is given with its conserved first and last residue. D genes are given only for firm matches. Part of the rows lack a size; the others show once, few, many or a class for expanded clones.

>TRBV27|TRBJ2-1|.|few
TGTGCCAGCAGTTTATCTGTGGGGTCCTACAATGAGCAGTTCTTC
CASSLSVGSYNEQFF
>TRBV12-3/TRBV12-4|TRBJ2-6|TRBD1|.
TGTGCCAGCAGGAAGACAGGGGCCTCTGGGGCCAACGTCCTGACTTTC
CASRKTGASGANVLTF
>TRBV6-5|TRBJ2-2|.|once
TGTGCCAGCAGTTCCCATCGTTTGAACACCGGGGAGCTGTTTTTT
CASSSHRLNTGELFF
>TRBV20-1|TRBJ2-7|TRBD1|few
TGCAGTGCTAGAGAGCCCGGGACAGACACCTACGAGCAGTACTTC
CSAREPGTDTYEQYF
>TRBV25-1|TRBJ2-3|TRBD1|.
TGTGCCAGCAGTGAGGGGACAGGGGGTTCAGATACGCAGTATTTT
CASSEGTGGSDTQYF
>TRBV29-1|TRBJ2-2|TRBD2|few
TGCAGCGCTATAGGCTCTAGCGGGAGTTGGGACACCGGGGAGCTGTTTTTT
CSAIGSSGSWDTGELFF
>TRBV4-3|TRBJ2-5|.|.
TGCGCCAGCAGCGCATGGGGGAGCGTCGAGACCCAGTACTTC
CASSAWGSVETQYF
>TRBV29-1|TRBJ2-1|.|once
TGCAGCGTTGTAGGGCTAGTCTCCTACAATGAGCAGTTCTTC
CSVVGLVSYNEQFF
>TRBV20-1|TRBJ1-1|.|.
TGCAGTGCTAGAGCGCTAGGGGAAGACACTGAAGCTTTCTTT
CSARALGEDTEAFF
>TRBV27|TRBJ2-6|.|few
TGTGCCACCCTATCGGTAGCTGGGGCCAACGTCCTGACTTTC
CATLSVAGANVLTF
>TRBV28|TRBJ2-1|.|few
TGTGCCAGCAGCCCATCGGGCGCCGGGCACTACAATGAGCAGTTCTTC
CASSPSGAGHYNEQFF
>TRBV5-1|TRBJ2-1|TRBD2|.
TGCGCCAGCAGCTTCCTAGCGGGAGAGGGTGAGCAGTTCTTC
CASSFLAGEGEQFF
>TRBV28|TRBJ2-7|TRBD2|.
TGTGCCGCTCACCCCTCGGGAGGGAGCCACGAGCAGTACTTC
CAAHPSGGSHEQYF
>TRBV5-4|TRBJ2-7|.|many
TGTGCCAGCAGCTTGAAAGGGGGAGCGGGCTCCTACGAGCAGTACTTC
CASSLKGGAGSYEQYF
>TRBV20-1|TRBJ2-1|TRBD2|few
TGCAGTGCCTACTTAGCGGGAGGGAACAATGAGCAGTTCTTC
CSAYLAGGNNEQFF
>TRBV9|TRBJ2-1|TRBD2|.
TGTGCCAGCAGCGTGCCCGGGACTAGCGAGTACAATGAGCAGTTCTTC
CASSVPGTSEYNEQFF
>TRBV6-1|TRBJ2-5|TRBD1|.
TGTGCCAGCAGTGAAGCGGGGACAGGGGTCGAGACCCAGTACTTC
CASSEAGTGVETQYF
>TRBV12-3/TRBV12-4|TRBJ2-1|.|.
TGTGCCAGCAGTTTCCAGGGCGGGGATGAGCAGTTCTTC
CASSFQGGDEQFF
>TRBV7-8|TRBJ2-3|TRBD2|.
TGTGCCAGCAGCCGGACTAGCCTCACAGATACGCAGTATTTT
CASSRTSLTDTQYF
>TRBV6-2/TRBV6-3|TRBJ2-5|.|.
TGTGCCAGCAGTTCCGGGCTGCGATACGAGACCCAGTACTTC
CASSSGLRYETQYF
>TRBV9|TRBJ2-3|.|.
TGTGCCAGTGCATCGAGTCCTAGCACAGATACGCAGTATTTT
CASASSPSTDTQYF
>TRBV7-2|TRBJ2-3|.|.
TGTGCCAGCAAATACACCAATTTAGGTGGCACAGATACGCAGTATTTT
CASKYTNLGGTDTQYF
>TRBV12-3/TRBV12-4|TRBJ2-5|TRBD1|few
TGTGCCAGCACCCCGGGGTGGACAGGGCGGGAGACCCAGTACTTC
CASTPGWTGRETQYF
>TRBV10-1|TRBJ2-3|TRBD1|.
TGCGCCAGCAGTGAGCCAGGGGGCGAGTCTGATACGCAGTATTTT
CASSEPGGESDTQYF
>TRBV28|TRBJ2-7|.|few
TGTGCCAGCAGCCACCCACAGTACTACGAGCAGTACTTC
CASSHPQYYEQYF
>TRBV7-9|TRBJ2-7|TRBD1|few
TGTGCCAGCAGCTCCCCGGGGACAGCCAAACCCTACGAGCAGTACTTC
CASSSPGTAKPYEQYF
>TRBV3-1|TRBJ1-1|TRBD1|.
TGTGCCAGCAGCCGGACAGGGACGTGGAGGAACACTGAAGCTTTCTTT
CASSRTGTWRNTEAFF
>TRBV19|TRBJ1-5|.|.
TGTGCCAGTAGCCTAAACTTGGGCAATCAGCCCCAGCATTTT
CASSLNLGNQPQHF
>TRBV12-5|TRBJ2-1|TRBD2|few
TGTGCTAGTGGACAAGGACTAAGCGGGAGTGATGAGCAGTTCTTC
CASGQGLSGSDEQFF
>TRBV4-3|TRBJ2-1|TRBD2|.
TGCGCCAGCAGCCCGTCAGGGACTAGCGGGATATCTAATGAGCAGTTCTTC
CASSPSGTSGISNEQFF
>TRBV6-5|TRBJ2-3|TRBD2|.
TGTGCCAGCAGTTCACTAGCGGGATACACAGATACGCAGTATTTT
CASSSLAGYTDTQYF
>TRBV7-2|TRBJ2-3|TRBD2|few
TGTGCCAGCAGCCGAACTAGCGTTACTAGCACAGATACGCAGTATTTT
CASSRTSVTSTDTQYF
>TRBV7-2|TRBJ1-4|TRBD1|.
TGTGCCAGCAGCTTAGCACAGGGGGCTGGGGAAAAACTGTTTTTT
CASSLAQGAGEKLFF
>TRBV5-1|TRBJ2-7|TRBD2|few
TGCGCCAGCAGCTGGCGGGAGAACTCCTACGAGCAGTACTTC
CASSWRENSYEQYF
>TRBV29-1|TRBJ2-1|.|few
TGCAGCGTTGAACCAGGCGGGGATGAGCAGTTCTTC
CSVEPGGDEQFF
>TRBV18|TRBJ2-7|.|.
TGTGCCAGCTCAACGAGTGGAGGCTCCTACGAGCAGTACTTC
CASSTSGGSYEQYF
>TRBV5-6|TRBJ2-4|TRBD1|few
TGTGCCAGCAGCTTGGGGGACAGGGGGAACATTCAGTACTTC
CASSLGDRGNIQYF
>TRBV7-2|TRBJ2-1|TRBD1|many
TGTGCCAGCAGCTTGGGGACAGGCATTGAGCAGTTCTTC
CASSLGTGIEQFF
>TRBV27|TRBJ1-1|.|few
TGTGCCAGCAGTTTATCAAGGGCGTACACTGAAGCTTTCTTT
CASSLSRAYTEAFF
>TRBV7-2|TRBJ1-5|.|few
TGTGCCAGCAGCTTAGTTCGGAGCCCGGAGCCCCAGCATTTT
CASSLVRSPEPQHF
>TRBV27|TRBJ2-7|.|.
TGTGCCAGCAGTTCCTGGTCTCGGCCCGAGCAGTACTTC
CASSSWSRPEQYF
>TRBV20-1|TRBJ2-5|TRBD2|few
TGCAGTGCTAGTACTAGCGGGAGGGTGGGAGAGACCCAGTACTTC
CSASTSGRVGETQYF
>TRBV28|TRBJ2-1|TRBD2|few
TGTGCCAGCAGTTTCCTTAGCGGGAGGGCCTACAATGAGCAGTTCTTC
CASSFLSGRAYNEQFF
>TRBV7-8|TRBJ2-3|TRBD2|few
TGTGCCAGCAGCTTAGCGACTAGCGGCACAGATACGCAGTATTTT
CASSLATSGTDTQYF
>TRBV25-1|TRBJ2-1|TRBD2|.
TGTGCCAGCAGTGCCACTAGCGGGAGAGGCTTACCCCTTAATGAGCAGTTCTTC
CASSATSGRGLPLNEQFF
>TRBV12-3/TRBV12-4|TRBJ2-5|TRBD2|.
TGTGCCAGCAGTTCCGTCGGGGGGGATCGGGAAGAGACCCAGTACTTC
CASSSVGGDREETQYF
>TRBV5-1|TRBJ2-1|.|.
TGCGCCAGCAGCTTTGGGGCGGGCCCATCCTACAATGAGCAGTTCTTC
CASSFGAGPSYNEQFF
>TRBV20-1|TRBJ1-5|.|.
TGCAGTGCTAGAGATGCGGGAACCCTCAATCAGCCCCAGCATTTT
CSARDAGTLNQPQHF
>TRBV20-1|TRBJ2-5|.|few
TGCAGTGCTAGAGTGACAGCCCTCCGGACCCAAGAGACCCAGTACTTC
CSARVTALRTQETQYF
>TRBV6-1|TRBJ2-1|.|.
TGTGCCAGCAGACCTCGGACGGGTTACAATGAGCAGTTCTTC
CASRPRTGYNEQFF
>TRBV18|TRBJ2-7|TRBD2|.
TGTGCCAGCTCACCCGGGACTAGCGACTACGAGCAGTACTTC
CASSPGTSDYEQYF
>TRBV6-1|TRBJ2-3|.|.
TGTGCCAGCAGCGGCGGCTCTCTGCTTGCTACAGATACGCAGTATTTT
CASSGGSLLATDTQYF
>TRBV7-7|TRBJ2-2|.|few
TGTGCCAGCAGCGGGGATAACACCGGGGAGCTGTTTTTT
CASSGDNTGELFF
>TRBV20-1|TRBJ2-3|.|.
TGCAGTGCTAAAGACCCGGGGAGTGATACGCAGTATTTT
CSAKDPGSDTQYF
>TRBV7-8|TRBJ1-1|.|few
TGTGCCAGCAGCTTGACAAAGGATTTAGCTTTCTTT
CASSLTKDLAFF
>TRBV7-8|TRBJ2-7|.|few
TGTGCCAGCACCTACAGGGTGTCGGGCGAGCAGTACTTC
CASTYRVSGEQYF
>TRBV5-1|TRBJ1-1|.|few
TGCGCCAGCAGCTTGGCTGCAGGGTATTCGAACACTGAAGCTTTCTTT
CASSLAAGYSNTEAFF
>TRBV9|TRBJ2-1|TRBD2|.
TGTGCCAGCAGTGGGACTAGCGGGAGATATGAGCAGTTCTTC
CASSGTSGRYEQFF
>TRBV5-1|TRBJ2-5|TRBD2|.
TGCGCCAGCAGCTTCAAGCGGGAGGGTGGGAAAGAGACCCAGTACTTC
CASSFKREGGKETQYF